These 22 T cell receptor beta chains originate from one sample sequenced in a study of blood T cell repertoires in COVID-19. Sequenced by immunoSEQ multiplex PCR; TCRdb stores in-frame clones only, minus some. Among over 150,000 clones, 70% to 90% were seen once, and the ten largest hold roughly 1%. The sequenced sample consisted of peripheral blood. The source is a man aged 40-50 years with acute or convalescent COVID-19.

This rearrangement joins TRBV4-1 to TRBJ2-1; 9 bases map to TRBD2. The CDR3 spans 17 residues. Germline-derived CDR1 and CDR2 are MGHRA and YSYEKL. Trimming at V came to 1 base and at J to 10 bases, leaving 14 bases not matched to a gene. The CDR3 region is CASSQGGLAGLKHEQFF. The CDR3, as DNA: TGCGCCAGCAGCCAAGGGGGGCTAGCGGGGCTCAAACACGAGCAGTTCTTC.

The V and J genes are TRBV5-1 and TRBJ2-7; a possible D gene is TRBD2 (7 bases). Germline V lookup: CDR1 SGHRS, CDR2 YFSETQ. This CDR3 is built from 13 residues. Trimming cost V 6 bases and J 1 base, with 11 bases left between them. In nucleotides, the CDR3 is TGCGCCAGCAACGAGGGGGGGTCCTACGAGCAGTACTTC. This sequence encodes CASNEGGSYEQYF.

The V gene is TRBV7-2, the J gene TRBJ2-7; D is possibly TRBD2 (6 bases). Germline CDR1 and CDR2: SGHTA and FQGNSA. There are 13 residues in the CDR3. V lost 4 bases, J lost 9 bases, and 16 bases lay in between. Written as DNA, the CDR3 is TGTGCCAGCAGCTACGGAGGGGATGGTGGGCAGTACTTC. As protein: CASSYGGDGGQYF.

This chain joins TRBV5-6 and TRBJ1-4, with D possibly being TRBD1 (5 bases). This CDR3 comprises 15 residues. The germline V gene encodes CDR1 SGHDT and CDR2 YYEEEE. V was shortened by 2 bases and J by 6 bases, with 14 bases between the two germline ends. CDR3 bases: TGTGCCAGCAGCTTCGCCGTAGGGGTTCATGAAAAACTGTTTTTT. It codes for CASSFAVGVHEKLFF.

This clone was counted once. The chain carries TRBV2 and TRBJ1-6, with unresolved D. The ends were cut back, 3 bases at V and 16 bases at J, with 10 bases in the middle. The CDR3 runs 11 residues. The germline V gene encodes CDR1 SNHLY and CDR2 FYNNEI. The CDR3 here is CASSERPILHF. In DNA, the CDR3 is TGTGCCAGCAGTGAGCGGCCAATACTCCACTTT.

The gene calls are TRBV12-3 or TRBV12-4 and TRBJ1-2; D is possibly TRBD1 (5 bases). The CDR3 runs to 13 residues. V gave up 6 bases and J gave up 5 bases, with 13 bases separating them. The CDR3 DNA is TGTGCCAGCAGGGGGACGGGGGAGTATGGCTACACCTTC. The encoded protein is CASRGTGEYGYTF.

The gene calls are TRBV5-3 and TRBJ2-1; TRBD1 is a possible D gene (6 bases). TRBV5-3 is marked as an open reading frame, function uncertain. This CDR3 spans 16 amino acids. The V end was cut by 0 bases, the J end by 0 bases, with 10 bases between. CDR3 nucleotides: TGTGCCAGAAGCTTGGCAGGGGCTAGCTCCTACAATGAGCAGTTCTTC. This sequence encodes CARSLAGASSYNEQFF.

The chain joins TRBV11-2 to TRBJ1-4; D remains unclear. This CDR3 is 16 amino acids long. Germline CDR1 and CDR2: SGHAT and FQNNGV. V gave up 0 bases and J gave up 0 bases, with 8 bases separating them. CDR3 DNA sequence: TGTGCCAGCAGCTTAGAAGGAGGCGCAACTAATGAAAAACTGTTTTTT. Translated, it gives CASSLEGGATNEKLFF.

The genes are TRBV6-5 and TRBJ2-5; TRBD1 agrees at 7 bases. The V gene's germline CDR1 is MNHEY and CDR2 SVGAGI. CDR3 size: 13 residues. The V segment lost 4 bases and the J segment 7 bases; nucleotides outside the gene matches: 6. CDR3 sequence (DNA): TGTGCCAGCAGTTCCGAGGGGGCAGGGACCCAGTACTTC. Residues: CASSSEGAGTQYF.

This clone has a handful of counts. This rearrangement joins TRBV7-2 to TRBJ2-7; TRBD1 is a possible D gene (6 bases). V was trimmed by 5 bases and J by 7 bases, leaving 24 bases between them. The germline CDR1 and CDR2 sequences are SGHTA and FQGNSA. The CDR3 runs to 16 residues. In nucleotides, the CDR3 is TGTGCCAGCAGCCCTATGAGGACAGTTTCGTTTGTTGAGCAGTACTTC. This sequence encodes CASSPMRTVSFVEQYF. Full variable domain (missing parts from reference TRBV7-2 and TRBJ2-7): GAGVSQSPSNKVTEKGKDVELRCDPISGHTALYWYRQSLGQGLEFLIYFQGNSAPDKSGLPSDRFSAERTGGSVSTLTIQRTQQEDSAVYLCASSPMRTVSFVEQYFGPGTRLTVT.

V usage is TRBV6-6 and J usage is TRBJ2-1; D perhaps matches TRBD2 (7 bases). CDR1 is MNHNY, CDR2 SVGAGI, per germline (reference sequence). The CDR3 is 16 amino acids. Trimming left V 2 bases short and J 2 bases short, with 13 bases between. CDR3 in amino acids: CASSYQAGTTYNEQFF. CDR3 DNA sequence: TGTGCCAGCAGTTACCAAGCGGGGACAACCTACAATGAGCAGTTCTTC.

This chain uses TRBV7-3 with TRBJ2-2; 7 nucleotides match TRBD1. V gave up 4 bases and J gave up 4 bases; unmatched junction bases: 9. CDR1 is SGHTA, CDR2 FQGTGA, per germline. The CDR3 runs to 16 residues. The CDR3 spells CASSSTPGQSTGELFF. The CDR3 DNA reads TGTGCCAGCAGCTCGACTCCGGGACAGTCCACCGGGGAGCTGTTTTTT.

In DNA form, the CDR3 reads TGTGCCAGTAGTCAACAGGAGGGGTACACTGAAGCTTTCTTT. As protein: CASSQQEGYTEAFF. V gene TRBV19 combines with J gene TRBJ1-1; tentative D call: TRBD1 (5 bases). Germline V gene sequence: CDR1 LNHDA, CDR2 SQIVND (reference sequence). The CDR3 has 14 amino acids. The V end was cut by 5 bases, the J end by 3 bases, with 13 bases between.

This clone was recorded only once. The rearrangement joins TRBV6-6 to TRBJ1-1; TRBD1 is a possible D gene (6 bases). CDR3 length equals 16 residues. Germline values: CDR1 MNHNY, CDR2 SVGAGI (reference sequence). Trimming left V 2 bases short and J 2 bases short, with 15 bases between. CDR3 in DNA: TGTGCCAGCAGTTACGGGCTGGGGGCTATCAACACTGAAGCTTTCTTT. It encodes CASSYGLGAINTEAFF.

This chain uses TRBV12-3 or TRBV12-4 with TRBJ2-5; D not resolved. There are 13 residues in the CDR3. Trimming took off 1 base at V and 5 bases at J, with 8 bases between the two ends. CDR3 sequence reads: CASSLGQVETQYF. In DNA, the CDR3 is TGTGCCAGCAGTTTAGGGCAAGTCGAGACCCAGTACTTC.

CDR3 in DNA: TGTGCCAGTTCCGGGACTGATGAAAAACTGTTTTTT. It translates to CASSGTDEKLFF. The genes are TRBV4-2 and TRBJ1-4, with D possibly matching TRBD1 (5 bases). V shed 9 bases and J shed 6 bases, with 11 bases lying between them. The germline CDR1 and CDR2 sequences are LGHNA and YNFKEQ. This CDR3 comprises 12 residues.

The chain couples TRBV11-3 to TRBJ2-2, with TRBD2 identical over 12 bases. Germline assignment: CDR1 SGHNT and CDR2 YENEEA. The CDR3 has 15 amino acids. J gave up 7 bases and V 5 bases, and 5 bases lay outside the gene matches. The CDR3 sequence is CASSVGLAGNGELFF. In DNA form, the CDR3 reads TGTGCCAGCAGCGTAGGACTAGCGGGAAACGGGGAGCTGTTTTTT.

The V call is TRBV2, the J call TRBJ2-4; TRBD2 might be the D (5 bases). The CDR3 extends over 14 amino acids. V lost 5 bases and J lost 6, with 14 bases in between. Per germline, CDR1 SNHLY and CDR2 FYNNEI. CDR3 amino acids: CASSQLSGVNIQYF. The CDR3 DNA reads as TGTGCCAGCAGTCAGCTATCCGGGGTAAACATTCAGTACTTC.

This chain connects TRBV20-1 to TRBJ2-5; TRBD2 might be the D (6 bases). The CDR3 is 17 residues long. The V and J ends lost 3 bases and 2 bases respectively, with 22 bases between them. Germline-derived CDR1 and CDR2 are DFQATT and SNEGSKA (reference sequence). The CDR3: CSASTSVQRVDQETQYF. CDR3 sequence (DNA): TGCAGTGCTAGTACTTCAGTCCAGCGGGTGGATCAAGAGACCCAGTACTTC.

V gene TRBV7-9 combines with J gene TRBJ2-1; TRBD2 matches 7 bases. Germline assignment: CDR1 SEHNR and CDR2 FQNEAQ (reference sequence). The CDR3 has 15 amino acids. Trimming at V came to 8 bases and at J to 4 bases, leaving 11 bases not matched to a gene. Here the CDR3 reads CASYRAAGVYNEQFF. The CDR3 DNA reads TGTGCCAGCTACCGGGCGGCGGGGGTGTACAATGAGCAGTTCTTC.

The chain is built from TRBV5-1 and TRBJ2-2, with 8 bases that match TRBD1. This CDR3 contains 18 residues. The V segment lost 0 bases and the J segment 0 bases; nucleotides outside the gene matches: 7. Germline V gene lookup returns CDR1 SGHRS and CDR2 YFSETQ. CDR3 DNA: TGCGCCAGCAGCTTGGAAGACAGGGGCCCGACGAACACCGGGGAGCTGTTTTTT. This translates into CASSLEDRGPTNTGELFF. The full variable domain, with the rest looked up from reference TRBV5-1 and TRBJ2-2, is KAGVTQTPRYLIKTRGQQVTLSCSPISGHRSVSWYQQTPGQGLQFLFEYFSETQRNKGNFPGRFSGRQFSNSRSEMNVSTLELGDSALYLCASSLEDRGPTNTGELFFGEGSRLTVL.

In DNA form, the CDR3 reads TGTGCCAGCGAGGGACAGGGCGTCTACGAGCAGTACTTC. Translation: CASEGQGVYEQYF. V gene TRBV2 combines with J gene TRBJ2-7; 9 bases map to TRBD1. V shed 8 bases and J 3 bases; nucleotides not matched to a gene: 5. This CDR3 is 13 amino acids long. Germline V gene lookup returns CDR1 SNHLY and CDR2 FYNNEI. The whole variable domain, remainder taken from reference TRBV2 and TRBJ2-7, is EPEVTQTPSHQVTQMGQEVILRCVPISNHLYFYWYRQILGQKVEFLVSFYNNEISEKSEIFDDQFSVERPDGSNFTLKIRSTKLEDSAMYFCASEGQGVYEQYFGPGTRLTVT.